This T cell receptor beta chain was recorded in a study of OX40 agonist ivuxolimab in advanced cancers. The wider study: Aged about 20 to 85 with a mean of roughly 65 years, they were approximately 80% male. Study-wide findings and caveats: Low normalized clonal expansion also occurred in some nonresponding patients.

The germline CDR1 and CDR2 sequences are SQVTM and ANQGSEA. V gave up 6 bases and J gave up 4 bases; unmatched junction bases: 11. The CDR3 is 15 residues long. This clone was found a few times. What it recognizes is unknown. Sequencing used immunoSEQ multiplex PCR; TCRdb keeps in-frame clones, though not all of them. The data hold some 80,000 clones, with 87% observed a single time. J is TRBJ1-2 and V is TRBV29-1, with 10 nucleotides matching TRBD1. The input for sequencing was CD4+ or CD8+ T cells sorted from blood, taken in a trial of the OX40 agonist ivuxolimab. The TCR was taken from an adult with an advanced solid tumor such as melanoma, head and neck, liver or kidney cancer. For the CDR3, the DNA is TGCAGCGTCCGGGACAGGGGTCCCTCCCTCTATGGCTACACCTTC. Protein sequence: CSVRDRGPSLYGYTF.